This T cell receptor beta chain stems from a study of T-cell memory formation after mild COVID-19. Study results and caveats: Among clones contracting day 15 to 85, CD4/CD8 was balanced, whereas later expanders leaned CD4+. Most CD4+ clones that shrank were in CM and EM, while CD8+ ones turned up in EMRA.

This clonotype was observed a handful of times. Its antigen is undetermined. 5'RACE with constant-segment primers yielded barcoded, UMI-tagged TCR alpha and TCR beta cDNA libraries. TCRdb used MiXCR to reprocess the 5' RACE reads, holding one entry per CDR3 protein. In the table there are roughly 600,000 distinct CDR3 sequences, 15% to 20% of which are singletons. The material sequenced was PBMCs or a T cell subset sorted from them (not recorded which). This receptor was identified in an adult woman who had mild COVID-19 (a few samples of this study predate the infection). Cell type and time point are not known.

The CDR3 reads CATSAGTGANTEAFF. The CDR3 DNA is TGTGCCACCAGTGCCGGGACAGGGGCGAACACTGAAGCTTTCTTT. The chain couples TRBV24-1 to TRBJ1-1; 10 nucleotides agree with TRBD1. The CDR3 spans 15 residues. Germline-derived CDR1 and CDR2 are KGHDR and SFDVKD. The J segment lost 1 base and the V segment lost 5 bases, leaving 3 bases of the junction unmatched.